The 32 T cell receptor beta chains below were found in one sample sequenced in a study of T-cell reconstitution after alpha-beta-depleted transplantation in children. A library of TCRbeta sequences, prepared with unique molecular identifiers, was generated. TCRdb fed the PCR reads into MiXCR, producing one record per CDR3 protein. The sample lists some 500,000 distinct CDR3 sequences, about 17% occurring once. The sequencing used PBMCs from the stem cell graft donor, collected from the stem cell graft. The source of these receptors is a human donor who donated a stem cell graft to a child with acute lymphoblastic leukemia.

The chain is built from TRBV4-1 and TRBJ2-1; TRBD2 aligns across 7 bases. V shed 4 bases, J shed 8 bases, and the junction held 17 bases outside the gene matches. The CDR3 has 17 amino acids. The germline gives CDR1 MGHRA, CDR2 YSYEKL. In nucleotides, the CDR3 is TGCGCCAGCAGCCTCCTTGTGGTGGGACTATGGGGCGATGAGCAGTTCTTC. It codes for CASSLLVVGLWGDEQFF.

A few counts support this clonotype. A much larger clone differs from this one at a single base, so this may be a read error. CDR3: CSSSLLDTEAFF. For the CDR3, the DNA is TGTTCCAGCAGCTTACTAGACACTGAAGCTTTCTTT. The chain uses TRBV11-2 and TRBJ1-1; no reliable D call. From germline, CDR1 is SGHAT and CDR2 FQNNGV. CDR3 length: 12 residues. The variable domain in full, completed from reference TRBV11-2 and TRBJ1-1, reads EAGVAQSPRYKIIEKRQSVAFWCNPISGHATLYWYQQILGQGPKLLIQFQNNGVVDDSQLPKDRFSAERLKGVDSTLKIQPAKLEDSAVYLCSSSLLDTEAFFGQGTRLTVV.

Ten or more counts support this clonotype. The chain combines TRBV20-1 with TRBJ2-7; weak D call: TRBD1 (5 bases). The length of the CDR3 is 14 residues. V lost 0 bases and J lost 2, with 11 bases in between. Germline V CDR1 and CDR2: DFQATT, SNEGSKA (reference sequence). The CDR3 DNA reads TGCAGTGCTAGAGAACCGCAGGGAACCTACGAGCAGTACTTC. The encoded protein is CSAREPQGTYEQYF.

The V and J genes are TRBV5-1 and TRBJ2-7; D remains ambiguous. Germline V lookup: CDR1 SGHRS, CDR2 YFSETQ. This CDR3 has 14 residues. Trimming cost V 0 bases and J 6 bases, with 13 bases left between them. CDR3 bases: TGCGCCAGCAGCTTGGCGTCCCTAGATGGCGAGCAGTACTTC. It codes for CASSLASLDGEQYF.

The chain uses TRBV5-5 and TRBJ2-7; D might be TRBD1 (6 bases). The CDR3 has 15 amino acids. Germline V CDR1 and CDR2: SGHKS, YYEKEE (reference sequence). V was cut by 4 bases and J by 2 bases, with 16 bases left in between. The CDR3 nucleotides read TGTGCCAGCAGCCACCGGGACATGCCCACCTACGAGCAGTACTTC. Its protein product is CASSHRDMPTYEQYF.

The CDR3 DNA reads as TGTGCCAGTAGGAGCGGGAGGAATTACAATGAGCAGTTCTTC. Encoded protein: CASRSGRNYNEQFF. V is TRBV19 and J is TRBJ2-1; 9 nucleotides line up with TRBD2. The germline V gene has CDR1 LNHDA and CDR2 SQIVND (reference sequence). Trimming cost V 6 bases and J 4 bases; bases outside gene matches: 4. This CDR3 comprises 14 residues.

The chain uses TRBV27 and TRBJ1-5; 8 nucleotides agree with TRBD1. Per the germline V gene, CDR1 is MNHEY and CDR2 is SMNVEV (reference sequence). The CDR3 extends over 18 amino acids. V lost 5 bases to trimming and J lost 5 bases; unmatched junction nucleotides: 17. This CDR3 is CASSPRNRDRGYYQPQHF. The DNA for the CDR3 is TGTGCCAGCAGTCCACGAAATCGAGACAGGGGATACTATCAGCCCCAGCATTTT.

The chain's CDR3 is CASKGYSYGYTF. CDR3 coding DNA: TGTGCCAGTAAAGGATACAGCTATGGCTACACCTTC. The rearrangement joins TRBV19 to TRBJ1-2; unclear D gene. Looked up from germline, CDR1 is LNHDA and CDR2 is SQIVND (reference sequence). Trimming took off 7 bases at V and 4 bases at J, with 10 bases between the two ends. This CDR3 is built from 12 residues.

The genes are TRBV12-3 or TRBV12-4 and TRBJ1-6; no definite D call. The CDR3 totals 12 residues. V was shortened by 2 bases and J by 14 bases, with 10 bases between the two germline ends. The CDR3 region is CASSLLTWALHF. In DNA, the CDR3 is TGTGCCAGCAGTTTACTCACGTGGGCCCTCCACTTT.

This chain uses TRBV20-1 with TRBJ2-1; 8 bases map to TRBD2. This CDR3 is 15 amino acids long. The germline V gene encodes CDR1 DFQATT and CDR2 SNEGSKA (reference sequence). V lost 5 bases and J lost 8; bases outside the gene matches: 14. CDR3 sequence: CSALPLAVGVHEQFF. In DNA, the CDR3 is TGCAGTGCTCTCCCACTAGCGGTTGGAGTACATGAGCAGTTCTTC.

This clonotype occurred a few times. The CDR3 region is CASRLAGYSYEQYF. CDR3 bases: TGTGCCAGCAGACTAGCGGGCTACTCCTACGAGCAGTACTTC. The rearrangement links TRBV12-3 or TRBV12-4 to TRBJ2-7, with 9 bases identical to TRBD2. V shed 6 bases, J shed 0 bases, and the junction held 3 bases outside the gene matches. CDR3 length: 14 amino acids.

This clonotype was detected only a few times. The chain uses TRBV18 and TRBJ1-1; D unresolved. Germline V lookup: CDR1 KGHSH, CDR2 LQKENI. The CDR3 sequence is 13 residues long. Between the trimmed V and J ends, which lost 6 bases and 3 bases, there was a span of 11 bases. The CDR3: CASSLRFDTEAFF. In nucleotides, the CDR3 is TGTGCCAGCTCCCTGCGTTTTGACACTGAAGCTTTCTTT.

A few counts support this clonotype. The rearrangement links TRBV18 to TRBJ2-7; 7 bases match TRBD1. V dropped 3 bases and J dropped 0; count of bases not matched to a gene: 8. From germline, CDR1 is KGHSH and CDR2 LQKENI. The CDR3 contains 16 residues. The CDR3 DNA sequence: TGTGCCAGCTCACCTCAGACAGGGACGAGCTCCTACGAGCAGTACTTC. Protein: CASSPQTGTSSYEQYF. The variable domain in full, with the rest retrieved from reference TRBV18 and TRBJ2-7, is NAGVMQNPRHLVRRRGQEARLRCSPMKGHSHVYWYRQLPEEGLKFMVYLQKENIIDESGMPKERFSAEFPKEGPSILRIQQVVRGDSAAYFCASSPQTGTSSYEQYFGPGTRLTVT.

This clonotype came up a few times. V usage is TRBV25-1 and J usage is TRBJ2-1, with D unclear. CDR1 and CDR2 (germline): MGHDK, SYGVNS. The CDR3 consists of 13 residues. Between the trimmed V and J ends, which lost 1 base and 8 bases, there was a span of 9 bases. CDR3 region: CASSESLVDEQFF. For the CDR3, the DNA is TGTGCCAGCAGTGAATCCCTAGTCGATGAGCAGTTCTTC.

The sample holds a few counts of this clonotype. The CDR3 spells CASSRLSSYNSPLHF. The CDR3 DNA follows: TGTGCCAGCAGTCGACTGAGCTCCTATAATTCACCCCTCCACTTT. The chain is built from TRBV12-3 or TRBV12-4 and TRBJ1-6; D gene uncertain. Trimming shortened V by 5 bases and J by 0 bases, and 8 bases separated the two germline ends. This CDR3 is built from 15 residues.

This clonotype was observed a handful of times. This chain uses TRBV7-6 with TRBJ2-2; D is undetermined. Trimming took off 5 bases at V and 4 bases at J, with 8 bases between the two ends. CDR3 length: 13 residues. Looked up from germline, CDR1 is SGHVS and CDR2 is FNYEAQ. In DNA, the CDR3 is TGTGCCAGCAGCCCAAGAAGCACCGGGGAGCTGTTTTTT. Protein product: CASSPRSTGELFF.

The V call is TRBV27, the J call TRBJ2-7; the D is unclear. V shed 0 bases and J shed 4 bases, with 7 bases lying between them. The CDR3 runs to 13 residues. The germline CDR1 and CDR2 sequences are MNHEY and SMNVEV (reference sequence). CDR3 protein: CASSLSAQYEQYF. CDR3 DNA sequence: TGTGCCAGCAGTTTATCGGCTCAGTACGAGCAGTACTTC.

V is TRBV6-5 and J is TRBJ1-2, with D possibly TRBD1 on 6 matching bases. Germline-derived CDR1 and CDR2 are MNHEY and SVGAGI. The CDR3 length is 14 residues. V lost 0 bases and J 8 bases, leaving 13 bases between the germline ends. CDR3 loop: CASSYSRLTGGYTF. For the CDR3, the DNA is TGTGCCAGCAGTTACTCGAGGCTTACAGGGGGCTACACCTTC.

This clonotype was found once. The V and J genes are TRBV3-1 and TRBJ1-1, with 7 bases aligning to TRBD1. CDR3 length: 17 amino acids. CDR1 is LGHDT and CDR2 is YNNKEL in the germline V gene (reference sequence). V dropped 4 bases and J dropped 0; count of bases not matched to a gene: 11. The CDR3 bases are TGTGCCAGCAGCCCGAACTTAAGGGACAGCATGAACACTGAAGCTTTCTTT. This sequence encodes CASSPNLRDSMNTEAFF.

The J gene is TRBJ2-3, the V gene TRBV12-3 or TRBV12-4, with no clear D. V lost 5 bases and J 6 bases, leaving 6 bases between the germline ends. The CDR3 spans 11 residues. Here the CDR3 reads CASSKTDTQYF. CDR3 nucleotide sequence: TGTGCCAGCAGTAAGACGGATACGCAGTATTTT.

This clonotype has just a few counts. V and J are TRBV28 and TRBJ2-7; 8 bases agree with TRBD1. Per the germline V gene, CDR1 is MDHEN and CDR2 is SYDVKM. The CDR3 length is 17 residues. Trimming at V came to 5 bases and at J to 3 bases, leaving 15 bases not matched to a gene. In DNA form, the CDR3 reads TGTGCCAGCAGTCAGTTTTCTTTTACAGGGGGTCGCTACGAGCAGTACTTC. It encodes CASSQFSFTGGRYEQYF.

A few counts support this clonotype. The chain uses TRBV5-1 and TRBJ2-7; 9 bases match TRBD1. Germline loops: CDR1 SGHRS, CDR2 YFSETQ. Germline trimming cut 4 bases from V and 4 bases from J; bases unmatched to any gene: 6. The CDR3 is 14 amino acids. CDR3 amino acids: CASSGGGTGYEQYF. DNA of the CDR3: TGCGCCAGCAGCGGTGGTGGGACAGGGTACGAGCAGTACTTC.

In this sample, this clonotype turned up a few times. V and J are TRBV4-1 and TRBJ2-2; D is ambiguous. The germline gives CDR1 MGHRA, CDR2 YSYEKL. With 7 bases removed from V and 0 bases from J, the gap between germline ends came to 9 bases. The CDR3 consists of 14 residues. Written as DNA, the CDR3 is TGCGCCAGCACAAACGGACCGAACACCGGGGAGCTGTTTTTT. It is translated as CASTNGPNTGELFF.

The J gene is TRBJ2-7, the V gene TRBV7-9; D is unclear. This CDR3 spans 14 amino acids. The V gene lost 2 bases and the J gene lost 0 bases, with 8 bases spanning the gap. Germline lookup yields CDR1 SEHNR and CDR2 FQNEAQ (reference sequence). CDR3 sequence (DNA): TGTGCCAGCAGCTTATTACTGGACTCCTACGAGCAGTACTTC. It codes for CASSLLLDSYEQYF.

The chain is built from TRBV13 and TRBJ2-2, with 10 bases matching TRBD2. Trimming removed 0 bases from V and 7 bases from J; junction bases left unmatched: 8. Germline lookup yields CDR1 PRHDT and CDR2 FYEKMQ (reference sequence). The CDR3 runs to 17 residues. CDR3 nucleotides: TGTGCCAGCAGCTTAGGCCCAGCGGGAGGGCCCCACGGGGAGCTGTTTTTT. Translating it yields CASSLGPAGGPHGELFF.

This chain joins TRBV29-1 and TRBJ1-1, with a possible D match to TRBD1 (5 bases). The CDR3 runs 11 residues. Germline values: CDR1 SQVTM, CDR2 ANQGSEA. V lost 4 bases and J 7 bases, leaving 10 bases between the germline ends. DNA of the CDR3: TGCAGCGTTGGTGAGGGGAGTGAAGCTTTCTTT. It codes for CSVGEGSEAFF.

This clonotype came up a few times. This chain joins TRBV5-1 and TRBJ2-2; D ambiguous. Per germline, CDR1 SGHRS and CDR2 YFSETQ. This CDR3 contains 13 residues. Trimming left V 0 bases short and J 6 bases short, with 6 bases between. CDR3 amino acids: CASSLGPAGELFF. CDR3 bases: TGCGCCAGCAGCTTGGGTCCCGCCGGGGAGCTGTTTTTT.

This clonotype came up once. V usage is TRBV19 and J usage is TRBJ1-2, with 9 bases fitting TRBD1. Germline CDR1 is LNHDA and CDR2 is SQIVND (reference sequence). V shed 7 bases, J shed 7 bases, and the junction held 19 bases outside the gene matches. CDR3 length equals 17 residues. The DNA for the CDR3 is TGTGCCAGTAAATCGTGGGACAGGGCCACAGACGCGCGTGGCTACACCTTC. This translates into CASKSWDRATDARGYTF.

The chain is built from TRBV27 and TRBJ1-6; tentatively, D is TRBD1 (5 bases). Germline assignment: CDR1 MNHEY and CDR2 SMNVEV (reference sequence). The CDR3 length is 13 residues. Deletions cut 3 bases from V and 9 bases from J, with 9 bases between. For the CDR3, the DNA is TGTGCCAGCAGTTTGGGGCCCGGTTCACCCCTCCACTTT. This translates into CASSLGPGSPLHF.

On this clonotype: One end of the junction fails to match germline, which may point to a read error. The chain employs TRBV9 and TRBJ1-1; D perhaps matches TRBD1 (5 bases). The CDR3 length is 12 residues. CDR1 is SGDLS, CDR2 YYNGEE, per germline. The CDR3 DNA reads TGTGCCAGCAGTGGGGGGGACTCACCGACTCGATTT. Translating it yields CASSGGDSPTRF.

This clonotype was recorded many times. The V and J genes are TRBV20-1 and TRBJ2-7; D unclear. V was trimmed by 6 bases and J by 3 bases, leaving 9 bases between them. The CDR3 sequence is 11 residues long. Germline assignment: CDR1 DFQATT and CDR2 SNEGSKA (reference sequence). In DNA form, the CDR3 reads TGCAGTGCCAGGAACAGCTACGAGCAGTACTTC. This encodes CSARNSYEQYF.

Only a few counts were recorded for this clonotype. This chain connects TRBV5-5 to TRBJ1-4, with D unresolved. The germline V and J ends were trimmed by 2 bases and 8 bases, with 7 bases remaining between them. Germline V CDR1 and CDR2: SGHKS, YYEKEE (reference sequence). The CDR3 sequence is 12 residues long. The CDR3, as DNA: TGTGCCAGCAGCTTCGGTGGGGAAAAACTGTTTTTT. Amino acids: CASSFGGEKLFF.